One sample yielded the 29 T cell receptor beta chains listed below, sequenced in a study of blood T cells in healthy people across ages. For the second PCR, which ran for roughly 6 to 12 cycles, a sample-barcoded 5' primer and a J-beta primer mix were used. TCRdb passed the 5' RACE reads through MiXCR, listing each CDR3 protein once. The sample has around 990,000 distinct CDR3 sequences, approximately 25% seen once; the top ten hold about 0.69%. These data were likewise used in another study, on T cells of mothers and their children.

Sequenced: blood. The receptor set was obtained from a girl aged 2 to 10 in good health.

This clonotype was seen a handful of times. The chain is built from TRBV20-1 and TRBJ2-5, with D perhaps TRBD1 or TRBD2 (5 bases each). The V and J ends lost 6 bases and 5 bases respectively, with 10 bases between them. The CDR3 consists of 11 residues. Germline CDR1 reads DFQATT; CDR2 reads SNEGSKA (reference sequence). The CDR3 protein is CSAGAGETQYF. CDR3 coding DNA: TGCAGTGCCGGGGCTGGGGAGACCCAGTACTTC.

This clonotype was seen more than once but under ten times. The genes are TRBV6-1 and TRBJ1-1; TRBD1 might be the D (5 bases). This CDR3 comprises 14 residues. Trimming removed 6 bases at V and 0 bases at J, with 11 bases between. Germline CDR1 and CDR2: MNHNS and SASEGT. The DNA of the CDR3 is TGTGCCAGCAGGCCGGGACTGATGAACACTGAAGCTTTCTTT. Its translation is CASRPGLMNTEAFF.

The genes are TRBV7-9 and TRBJ2-6; TRBD1 agrees at 10 bases. The germline CDR1 and CDR2 sequences are SEHNR and FQNEAQ (reference sequence). The CDR3 spans 17 residues. J gave up 1 base and V 2 bases, and 2 bases lay outside the gene matches. The DNA for the CDR3 is TGTGCCAGCAGCTTAAGACAGGGGGCATCTGGGGCCAACGTCCTGACTTTC. Protein: CASSLRQGASGANVLTF.

The CDR3 region has the DNA TGTGCCAGCAGCGCCCCGGGGACTCATCCGAGAAACTATGGCTACACCTTC. It translates to CASSAPGTHPRNYGYTF. V usage is TRBV12-3 or TRBV12-4 and J usage is TRBJ1-2; maybe TRBD1 (5 bases). The CDR3 runs to 17 residues. V lost 6 bases, J lost 2 bases, and 22 bases lay in between.

The chain carries TRBV3-1 and TRBJ1-4; no clear D gene. V lost 1 base, J lost 3 bases, and 9 bases lay in between. The CDR3 extends over 15 amino acids. The germline V gene has CDR1 LGHDT and CDR2 YNNKEL (reference sequence). The CDR3 loop is CASSQAGRSNEKLFF. DNA for the CDR3: TGTGCCAGCAGCCAAGCCGGGAGGTCTAATGAAAAACTGTTTTTT.

This clonotype appeared a single time. Here the CDR3 omits its conserved ending phenylalanine or tryptophan, so a read error is the likely source. The chain uses TRBV6-5 and TRBJ2-5, with 7 nucleotides matching TRBD1. V trimming: 5 bases; J trimming: 2 bases; junction bases outside the gene matches: 8. The germline CDR1 and CDR2 sequences are MNHEY and SVGAGI. The CDR3 is 15 amino acids. This CDR3 is CASSPRYRGQETQYC. The CDR3 coding sequence is TGTGCCAGCAGTCCGCGATACAGGGGTCAAGAGACCCAGTACTGC.

The CDR3 DNA is TGTGCCAGCAGTCGCACTAGCGGGGCATTGGGCGAGCAGTACTTC. It encodes CASSRTSGALGEQYF. The chain has TRBV12-3 or TRBV12-4 and TRBJ2-7; 10 bases are shared with TRBD2. The CDR3 runs 15 residues. The V segment lost 5 bases and the J segment 6 bases; nucleotides outside the gene matches: 10.

This clonotype was found a few times. V and J are TRBV10-3 and TRBJ2-5; 7 bases align to TRBD1. TRBJ2-7 matches the DNA end more closely, so the J call is doubtful. Looked up from germline, CDR1 is ENHRY and CDR2 is SYGVKD. The CDR3 sequence is 13 residues long. The CDR3 sequence: CAISETGDYEQYF. In DNA form, the CDR3 reads TGTGCCATCAGTGAGACAGGGGATTACGAGCAGTACTTC.

This sequence joins TRBV29-1 and TRBJ1-2, with D unclear. V lost 1 base, J lost 8 bases, and 8 bases lay in between. CDR1 and CDR2 from the germline V gene are SQVTM and ANQGSEA. The CDR3 has 11 amino acids. CDR3 nucleotide sequence: TGCAGCGTTGAAGCTTTTGAGGGCTACACCTTC. This sequence encodes CSVEAFEGYTF.

The chain is built from TRBV7-2 and TRBJ2-4; D gene ambiguous. Germline CDR1 SGHTA, CDR2 FQGNSA. V dropped 6 bases and J dropped 3 bases, with 15 bases sitting between them. The CDR3 spans 15 residues. The CDR3 bases are TGTGCCAGCAGTTCAAGTAATCTCCGCAAAAACATTCAGTACTTC. This sequence encodes CASSSSNLRKNIQYF.

Only a few counts were recorded for this clonotype. The chain recombines TRBV9 with TRBJ2-1; 7 bases are shared with TRBD2. The CDR3 runs to 15 residues. Trimming removed 4 bases from V and 8 bases from J; junction bases left unmatched: 12. Germline-derived CDR1 and CDR2 are SGDLS and YYNGEE. In DNA, the CDR3 is TGTGCCAGCAGCCCCGGGACTACCTTTGGGGATGAGCAGTTCTTC. It specifies CASSPGTTFGDEQFF.

The sample holds a few counts of this clonotype. The chain combines TRBV29-1 with TRBJ2-1; 7 nucleotides align to TRBD2. With the DNA end fitting TRBJ2-7 better, the J assignment may be wrong. The CDR3 consists of 16 residues. Per germline, CDR1 SQVTM and CDR2 ANQGSEA. In DNA form, the CDR3 reads TGCAGCGTGGAACTACTAGATGGCCGGGAGGAGCGTGGGCAGTACTTC. The encoded protein is CSVELLDGREERGQYF.

The V and J genes are TRBV6-1 and TRBJ1-2; D not certain. CDR1 and CDR2 from the germline V gene are MNHNS and SASEGT. CDR3 length: 13 amino acids. Trimming removed 6 bases at V and 6 bases at J, with 14 bases between. The CDR3 loop is CASRDDLLDGYTF. CDR3 bases: TGTGCCAGCAGGGATGACCTGTTGGATGGCTACACCTTC.

The rearrangement links TRBV27 to TRBJ2-7, with D unresolved. V was trimmed by 4 bases and J by 2 bases, leaving 9 bases between them. Germline lookup yields CDR1 MNHEY and CDR2 SMNVEV (reference sequence). The CDR3 is 13 residues long. The CDR3 DNA reads TGTGCCAGCAGTTCTACGACGGCCTACGAGCAGTACTTC. This gives the protein CASSSTTAYEQYF.

This clonotype has ten or more counts. V is TRBV12-3 or TRBV12-4 and J is TRBJ2-3; a possible D gene is TRBD2 (6 bases). The CDR3 is 14 amino acids. Trimming took 4 bases from V and 0 from J, leaving 8 bases between them. CDR3 region: CASSSGVSTDTQYF. The CDR3 bases are TGTGCCAGCAGTTCGGGGGTTAGCACAGATACGCAGTATTTT.

This clonotype was recorded a few times. The rearrangement joins TRBV7-9 to TRBJ2-6; D gene unclear. The V and J ends lost 2 bases and 12 bases respectively, with 11 bases between them. CDR1 and CDR2 from the germline V gene are SEHNR and FQNEAQ (reference sequence). The CDR3 runs to 13 residues. Written as DNA, the CDR3 is TGTGCCAGCAGCTTACCACCAGACCGCGTCCTGACTTTC. Its protein product is CASSLPPDRVLTF.

This rearrangement joins TRBV29-1 to TRBJ2-6; a possible D gene is TRBD1 (5 bases). CDR1 is SQVTM, CDR2 ANQGSEA, per germline. V was shortened by 1 base and J by 4 bases, with 14 bases between the two germline ends. The CDR3 extends over 16 amino acids. For the CDR3, the DNA is TGCAGCGTTGAAGGACCACAGGCCTCAGGGGCCAACGTCCTGACTTTC. It encodes CSVEGPQASGANVLTF.

This clonotype was picked up a small number of times. This chain joins TRBV7-2 and TRBJ2-3; 8 nucleotides align to TRBD1. The CDR3 is 14 residues long. CDR1 is SGHTA and CDR2 is FQGNSA in the germline V gene. The V gene end was trimmed by 4 bases and the J gene end by 2 bases; junction bases not matched to a gene: 2. CDR3 amino acids: CASSSDRVTDTQYF. The CDR3 DNA is TGTGCCAGCAGCTCGGACAGGGTCACAGATACGCAGTATTTT.

This chain uses TRBV5-6 with TRBJ2-5, with TRBD2 matching over 10 bases. The CDR3 loop spans 16 amino acids. V was pared by 3 bases and J by 5 bases, with 10 bases of the junction left unmatched. CDR1 and CDR2 from the germline V gene are SGHDT and YYEEEE. This CDR3 reads CASSYSGRPAGETQYF. CDR3 DNA: TGTGCCAGCAGCTATAGCGGGAGGCCCGCGGGGGAGACCCAGTACTTC.

The chain recombines TRBV4-1 with TRBJ1-1; TRBD1 matches at 8 bases. Unmatched junction bases numbered 8, after V lost 4 bases and J lost 4 bases. The CDR3 length is 15 residues. Germline CDR1 reads MGHRA; CDR2 reads YSYEKL. CDR3 coding DNA: TGCGCCAGCAGCCCACCGACAGGGGCCAGCACTGAAGCTTTCTTT. The encoded protein is CASSPPTGASTEAFF.

The chain links TRBV9 to TRBJ1-4; D is possibly TRBD1 (5 bases). Germline CDR1 SGDLS, CDR2 YYNGEE. V was shortened by 3 bases and J by 4 bases, with 13 bases between the two germline ends. CDR3 length equals 15 residues. The CDR3 is CASSGRGGNNEKLFF. The CDR3 region has the DNA TGTGCCAGCAGCGGAAGGGGCGGGAATAATGAAAAACTGTTTTTT.

This clonotype was seen a handful of times. The chain is built from TRBV7-9 and TRBJ1-4; TRBD1 matches at 10 bases. Losses at the gene ends were 5 bases for V and 2 bases for J; bases not matched to a gene: 11. The germline V gene has CDR1 SEHNR and CDR2 FQNEAQ (reference sequence). This CDR3 spans 18 amino acids. The CDR3, as DNA: TGTGCCAGCAGCCCTAGGAGTCGACAGGGGGCCACTAATGAAAAACTGTTTTTT. Protein sequence: CASSPRSRQGATNEKLFF.

Turning to this clonotype: A read error may produce the germline difference seen at one junction end. The gene calls are TRBV4-3 and TRBJ2-1; no firm D call. Germline V CDR1 and CDR2: LGHNA, YSLEER. The CDR3 has 14 residues. Here the CDR3 DNA reads TGCGCCAGCAGTCAAGCTCCAAGAATCGGTAAGCAGTTCTTC. As protein: CASSQAPRIGKQFF.

This clonotype was observed a few times. The chain combines TRBV23-1 with TRBJ2-3, with TRBD1 as a possible D gene (5 bases). TRBV23-1 counts as an open reading frame of uncertain function. CDR3 length: 14 amino acids. Trimming removed 4 bases at V and 2 bases at J, with 10 bases between. The CDR3 reads CASSLWGHTDTQYF. The CDR3 DNA follows: TGCGCCAGCAGTCTTTGGGGCCACACAGATACGCAGTATTTT.

The sample holds many counts of this clonotype. The rearrangement links TRBV11-1 to TRBJ2-7; 7 nucleotides match TRBD2. Germline CDR1 reads SGHAT; CDR2 reads FQDESV (reference sequence). The J segment lost 4 bases and the V segment lost 5 bases, leaving 8 bases of the junction unmatched. CDR3 size: 14 residues. CDR3 sequence reads: CASSVSSGTYEQYF. The CDR3 DNA follows: TGTGCCAGCAGCGTGTCTAGCGGAACTTACGAGCAGTACTTC.

The V call is TRBV3-1, the J call TRBJ1-4; 7 nucleotides match TRBD1. CDR1 LGHDT and CDR2 YNNKEL come from the germline V gene (reference sequence). The CDR3 covers 16 residues. The J segment lost 7 bases and the V segment lost 1 base, leaving 9 bases of the junction unmatched. The CDR3: CASSQVPTGSSEKLFF. As DNA, the CDR3 is TGTGCCAGCAGCCAAGTCCCGACAGGGTCAAGTGAAAAACTGTTTTTT.

This clonotype came up a few times. The DNA for the CDR3 is TGTGCCACCAGTGATTGCTACGATAGCGGGGGCAACGAGCAGTACTTC. It codes for CATSDCYDSGGNEQYF. The chain is built from TRBV24-1 and TRBJ2-7; 9 nucleotides match TRBD2. CDR1 and CDR2 from the germline V gene are KGHDR and SFDVKD. The CDR3 has 16 amino acids. The junction had 9 bases not matched to a gene; V was cut back by 2 bases and J by 5 bases.

V gene TRBV20-1 combines with J gene TRBJ2-7; tentative D call: TRBD2 (5 bases). Trimming took off 3 bases at V and 5 bases at J, with 11 bases between the two ends. Looked up from germline, CDR1 is DFQATT and CDR2 is SNEGSKA (reference sequence). The CDR3 runs to 12 residues. The CDR3 DNA follows: TGCAGTGCTAGCAGGACTGGCGACGAGCAGTACTTC. Protein sequence: CSASRTGDEQYF.

J is TRBJ2-5 and V is TRBV20-1; D unresolved. CDR3 length: 13 residues. Germline V gene data show CDR1 as DFQATT and CDR2 as SNEGSKA (reference sequence). V was shortened by 2 bases and J by 5 bases, with 12 bases between the two germline ends. The DNA of the CDR3 is TGCAGTGCTAGACCTCTTTCCGGCGAGACCCAGTACTTC. Translating gives CSARPLSGETQYF.